Listed here are 15 T cell receptor beta chains from one sample, sequenced in a study of control samples from healthy donors and cancer patients. Data came from immunoSEQ multiplex PCR; TCRdb stores just in-frame clones and leaves some out. The profile shows 70,000 to 95,000 clones, 93% of them singletons. Sequenced: PBMCs. These receptors all stem from a woman aged 40 to 50 with lung cancer.

The chain links TRBV10-3 to TRBJ2-5; D not resolved. V lost 6 bases and J 5 bases, leaving 10 bases between the germline ends. This CDR3 contains 12 residues. CDR1 ENHRY and CDR2 SYGVKD come from the germline V gene. The CDR3 sequence is CAIRDLGETQYF. CDR3 DNA: TGTGCCATCAGGGACCTCGGGGAGACCCAGTACTTC.

V and J are TRBV7-9 and TRBJ2-7, with a tentative D call TRBD2 (6 bases). The CDR3 is 13 residues long. The V end lost 5 bases, the J end lost 4 bases, and 12 bases lay between the germline ends. The germline gives CDR1 SEHNR, CDR2 FQNEAQ (reference sequence). The CDR3 loop reads CASSLRDSYEQYF. In nucleotides, the CDR3 is TGTGCCAGCAGCCTCCGGGACTCGTACGAGCAGTACTTC. Looking up the rest from reference TRBV7-9 and TRBJ2-7 gives the full variable domain: DTGVSQNPRHKITKRGQNVTFRCDPISEHNRLYWYRQTLGQGPEFLTYFQNEAQLEKSRLLSDRFSAERPKGSFSTLEIQRTEQGDSAMYLCASSLRDSYEQYFGPGTRLTVT.

V gene TRBV30 combines with J gene TRBJ1-3, with TRBD1 matching 9 bases. The CDR3 runs 20 residues. From germline, CDR1 is GTSNPN and CDR2 SVGIG (reference sequence). The trim removed 0 bases at V and 3 bases at J, leaving 18 bases unmatched. Here the CDR3 reads CAWSVWAGTGLKEIGNTIYF. The CDR3 nucleotides are TGTGCCTGGAGTGTTTGGGCCGGGACAGGGCTTAAGGAGATTGGAAACACCATATATTTT. The full variable domain, completed using reference TRBV30 and TRBJ1-3, is SQTIHQWPATLVQPVGSPLSLECTVEGTSNPNLYWYRQAAGRGLQLLFYSVGIGQISSEVPQNLSASRPQDRQFILSSKKLLLSDSGFYLCAWSVWAGTGLKEIGNTIYFGEGSWLTVV.

The rearrangement links TRBV24-1 to TRBJ2-3; 8 nucleotides match TRBD2. The germline V gene encodes CDR1 KGHDR and CDR2 SFDVKD. The CDR3 has 17 residues. With 1 base clipped from V and 3 bases from J, the junction kept 8 bases outside the gene matches. The CDR3 DNA reads as TGTGCCACCAGTGATTTCACCCCGGGACTAGGTACAGATACGCAGTATTTT. Residues: CATSDFTPGLGTDTQYF.

The chain joins TRBV9 to TRBJ1-3; 11 bases are shared with TRBD1. The CDR3 loop spans 16 amino acids. After removal of 0 bases from V and 5 bases from J, the junction contained 4 bases not matched to a gene. Germline-derived CDR1 and CDR2 are SGDLS and YYNGEE. The CDR3 DNA follows: TGTGCCAGCAGCGTAGCAGGGACAGGGGGTAGAAACACCATATATTTT. Translation: CASSVAGTGGRNTIYF.

The rearrangement uses TRBV7-3 and TRBJ2-6, with D maybe TRBD2 (6 bases). The CDR3 extends over 15 amino acids. Trimming shortened V by 6 bases and J by 1 base, and 10 bases separated the two germline ends. The germline gives CDR1 SGHTA, CDR2 FQGTGA. CDR3 bases: TGTGCCAGCAGGCTTGGGACTTCTGGGGCCAACGTCCTGACTTTC. Protein product: CASRLGTSGANVLTF. Full variable domain (rest looked up from reference TRBV7-3 and TRBJ2-6): GAGVSQTPSNKVTEKGKYVELRCDPISGHTALYWYRQSLGQGPEFLIYFQGTGAADDSGLPNDRFFAVRPEGSVSTLKIQRTERGDSAVYLCASRLGTSGANVLTFGAGSRLTVL.

The CDR3 loop reads CASSQVRVRGYTF. For the CDR3, the DNA is TGTGCCAGCAGCCAGGTCAGGGTGCGGGGCTACACCTTC. The rearrangement uses TRBV14 and TRBJ1-2; D might be TRBD1 (5 bases). This CDR3 is built from 13 residues. From germline, CDR1 is SGHDN and CDR2 FVKESK. The V gene lost 3 bases and the J gene lost 8 bases, with 13 bases spanning the gap.

The chain uses TRBV6-5 and TRBJ1-4; 9 bases agree with TRBD1. In germline, CDR1 is MNHEY, CDR2 SVGAGI. V was clipped by 6 bases and J by 8 bases; unmatched bases: 7. This CDR3 contains 14 residues. In DNA, the CDR3 is TGTGCCAGCAGACAACAGGGGGCTCGGGAAAAACTGTTTTTT. Translated: CASRQQGAREKLFF.

CDR3 in DNA: TGTGCCAGCAGCTTGCCTCCCGGGGGTGCAGATACGCAGTATTTT. Translation gives CASSLPPGGADTQYF. This chain connects TRBV5-6 to TRBJ2-3; weak D call: TRBD2 (6 bases). V dropped 1 base and J dropped 4 bases, with 13 bases sitting between them. Germline CDR1 is SGHDT and CDR2 is YYEEEE. This CDR3 region has 15 residues.

The DNA of the CDR3 is TGTGCCAGCAGCCGCGGCTACACCTTC. This translates into CASSRGYTF. The gene calls are TRBV11-2 and TRBJ1-2; D ambiguous. Trimming left V 5 bases short and J 8 bases short, with 3 bases between. The CDR3 has 9 amino acids. Germline V gene data show CDR1 as SGHAT and CDR2 as FQNNGV.

The gene calls are TRBV20-1 and TRBJ1-1; D not resolved. This CDR3 contains 14 residues. CDR1 and CDR2 from the germline V gene are DFQATT and SNEGSKA (reference sequence). V shed 3 bases and J shed 1 base, with 12 bases lying between them. This CDR3 is CSASPSSANTEAFF. Written as DNA, the CDR3 is TGCAGTGCTAGTCCCTCGTCAGCGAACACTGAAGCTTTCTTT.

This rearrangement joins TRBV18 to TRBJ1-2, with TRBD1 identical over 7 bases. The germline gives CDR1 KGHSH, CDR2 LQKENI. The CDR3 is 15 residues long. V gave up 2 bases and J gave up 6 bases; unmatched junction bases: 9. CDR3 DNA sequence: TGTGCCAGCTCACCAGGGGGACAGAAACTAGATGGCTACACCTTC. Residues: CASSPGGQKLDGYTF.

This chain joins TRBV5-4 and TRBJ2-1; 7 nucleotides agree with TRBD1. CDR3 length equals 14 residues. Germline values: CDR1 SGHNT, CDR2 YYREEE (reference sequence). J lost 5 bases, V lost 2 bases, and 4 bases had no gene match. The CDR3 reads CASSFEGADNEQFF. The CDR3, as DNA: TGTGCCAGCAGCTTTGAGGGGGCTGACAATGAGCAGTTCTTC. Variable domain in full (rest from reference TRBV5-4 and TRBJ2-1): ETGVTQSPTHLIKTRGQQVTLRCSSQSGHNTVSWYQQALGQGPQFIFQYYREEENGRGNFPPRFSGLQFPNYSSELNVNALELDDSALYLCASSFEGADNEQFFGPGTRLTVL.

This chain uses TRBV19 with TRBJ1-1, with D tentatively TRBD1 (5 bases). Germline V gene lookup returns CDR1 LNHDA and CDR2 SQIVND (reference sequence). V was clipped by 5 bases and J by 0 bases, with 10 bases between them. The CDR3 is made up of 14 amino acids. The CDR3 bases are TGTGCCAGTAGTGGCAGGGCCATGAACACTGAAGCTTTCTTT. Its protein product is CASSGRAMNTEAFF. Drawing the rest from reference TRBV19 and TRBJ1-1, the complete variable domain is DGGITQSPKYLFRKEGQNVTLSCEQNLNHDAMYWYRQDPGQGLRLIYYSQIVNDFQKGDIAEGYSVSREKKESFPLTVTSAQKNPTAFYLCASSGRAMNTEAFFGQGTRLTVV.

This clone was seen a single time. DNA for the CDR3: TGTGCCAGCAGCCAAGAGGGGGGGGCGGGGGAGCTGTTTTTT. Protein product: CASSQEGGAGELFF. This chain links TRBV3-1 (or the pseudogene TRBV3-2) with TRBJ2-2; D is possibly TRBD2 (7 bases). CDR3 size: 14 residues. Trimming stripped 0 bases from V and 8 bases from J, with 10 bases between. Germline CDR1 reads LGHDT; CDR2 reads YNNKEL (reference sequence).